Listed below are T cell receptor beta chains from one sample, sequenced in a study of T cell responses to AZD1222 COVID-19 vaccine. Here immunoSEQ multiplex PCR was the method, and the copy in TCRdb shows in-frame clones only, minus some. In the table there are approximately 100,000 clones, roughly nine tenths of which are singletons. The source material was peripheral blood, sampled on day 0 of AZD1222 vaccination. These receptors all come from an adult in good health. Both conserved end residues are part of each CDR3. Each record gives: D gene, J gene, V gene, CDR3 protein. The D gene is left open where the match is weak.

- | TRBJ2-7 | TRBV7-9 | CASSLDWGDEQYF
TRBD2 | TRBJ2-1 | TRBV3-1/TRBV3-2 | CASSQMPGGLLEEQFF
- | TRBJ2-7 | TRBV6-2/TRBV6-3 | CASSMQGPTYEQYF
- | TRBJ2-7 | TRBV19 | CASRDPSYEQYF
- | TRBJ1-2 | TRBV15 | CATSRAGGQGGYTF
- | TRBJ2-1 | TRBV5-4 | CASSSQWEDLGEQFF
- | TRBJ2-4 | TRBV30 | CAWSGIAKNIQYF
- | TRBJ1-2 | TRBV2 | CASSEGYKGHNYGYTF
- | TRBJ1-1 | TRBV18 | CASSPPRDTLEAFF
- | TRBJ2-2 | TRBV12-5 | CASGLGLPLNTGELFF